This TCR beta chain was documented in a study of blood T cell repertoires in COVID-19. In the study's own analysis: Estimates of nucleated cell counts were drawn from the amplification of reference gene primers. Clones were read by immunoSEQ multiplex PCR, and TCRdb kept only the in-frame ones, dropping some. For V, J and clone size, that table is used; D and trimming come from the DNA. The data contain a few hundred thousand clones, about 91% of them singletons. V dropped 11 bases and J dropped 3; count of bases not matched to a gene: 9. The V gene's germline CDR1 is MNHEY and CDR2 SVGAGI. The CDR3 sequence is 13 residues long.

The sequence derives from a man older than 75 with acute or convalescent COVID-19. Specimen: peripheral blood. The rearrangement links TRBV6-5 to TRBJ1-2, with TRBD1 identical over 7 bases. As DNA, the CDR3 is TGTGCCGGATCGGACAGGCCCCACTATGGCTACACCTTC. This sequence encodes CAGSDRPHYGYTF.